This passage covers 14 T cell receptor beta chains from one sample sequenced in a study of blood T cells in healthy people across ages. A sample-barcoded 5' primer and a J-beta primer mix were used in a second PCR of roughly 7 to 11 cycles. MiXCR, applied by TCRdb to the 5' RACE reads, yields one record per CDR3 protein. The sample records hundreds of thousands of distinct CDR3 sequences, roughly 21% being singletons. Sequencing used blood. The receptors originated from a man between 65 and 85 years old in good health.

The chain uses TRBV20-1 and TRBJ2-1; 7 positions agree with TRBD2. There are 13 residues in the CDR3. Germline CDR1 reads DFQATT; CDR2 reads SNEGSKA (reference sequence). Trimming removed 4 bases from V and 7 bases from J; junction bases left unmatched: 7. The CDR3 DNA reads TGCAGTGCTATCCGGGAGGATTCGAATGAGCAGTTCTTC. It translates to CSAIREDSNEQFF.

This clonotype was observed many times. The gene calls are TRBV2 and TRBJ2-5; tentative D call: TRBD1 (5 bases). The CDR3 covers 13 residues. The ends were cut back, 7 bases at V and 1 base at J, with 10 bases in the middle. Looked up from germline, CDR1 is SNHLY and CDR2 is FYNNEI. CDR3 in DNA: TGTGCCAGCACCCGTGACAGCCAAGAGACCCAGTACTTC. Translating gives CASTRDSQETQYF.

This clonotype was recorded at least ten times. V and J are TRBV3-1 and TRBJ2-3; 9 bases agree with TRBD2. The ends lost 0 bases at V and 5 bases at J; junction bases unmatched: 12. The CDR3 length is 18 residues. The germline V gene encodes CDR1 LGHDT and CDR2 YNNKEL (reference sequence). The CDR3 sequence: CASSQDRSGRPGGDTQYF. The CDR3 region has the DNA TGTGCCAGCAGCCAAGATAGGAGCGGGAGGCCCGGGGGAGATACGCAGTATTTT.

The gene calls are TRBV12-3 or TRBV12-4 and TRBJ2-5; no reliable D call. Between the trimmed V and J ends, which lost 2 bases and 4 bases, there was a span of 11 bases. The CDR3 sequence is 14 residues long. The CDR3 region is CASSLPGWGETQYF. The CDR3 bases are TGTGCCAGCAGTTTACCTGGGTGGGGAGAGACCCAGTACTTC.

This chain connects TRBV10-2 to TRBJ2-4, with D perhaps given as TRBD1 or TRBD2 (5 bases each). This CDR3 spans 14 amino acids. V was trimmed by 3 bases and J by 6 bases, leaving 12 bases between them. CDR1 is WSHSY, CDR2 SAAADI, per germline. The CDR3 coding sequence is TGCGCCAGCAGTGAAGTCAGGGAGCGAAACATTCAGTACTTC. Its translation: CASSEVRERNIQYF.

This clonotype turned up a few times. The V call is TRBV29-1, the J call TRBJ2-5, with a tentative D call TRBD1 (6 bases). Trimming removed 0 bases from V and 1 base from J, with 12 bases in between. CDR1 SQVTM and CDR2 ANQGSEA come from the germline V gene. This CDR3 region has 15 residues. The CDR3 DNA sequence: TGCAGCGTTGAAGATGGGGGCGACCTCCAAGAGACCCAGTACTTC. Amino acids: CSVEDGGDLQETQYF.

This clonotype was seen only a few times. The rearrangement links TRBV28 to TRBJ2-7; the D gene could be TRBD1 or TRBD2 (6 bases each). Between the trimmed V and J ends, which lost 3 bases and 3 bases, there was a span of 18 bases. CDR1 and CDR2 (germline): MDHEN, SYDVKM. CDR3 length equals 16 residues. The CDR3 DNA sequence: TGTGCCAGCAGTTTCGGGGGCGGCAGTGCACGCTACGAGCAGTACTTC. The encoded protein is CASSFGGGSARYEQYF.

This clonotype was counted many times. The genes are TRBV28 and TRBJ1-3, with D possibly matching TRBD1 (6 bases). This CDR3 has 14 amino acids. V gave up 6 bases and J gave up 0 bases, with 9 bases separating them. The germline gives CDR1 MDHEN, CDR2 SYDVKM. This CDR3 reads CASRTGHSGNTIYF. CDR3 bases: TGTGCCAGCAGGACAGGCCACTCTGGAAACACCATATATTTT.

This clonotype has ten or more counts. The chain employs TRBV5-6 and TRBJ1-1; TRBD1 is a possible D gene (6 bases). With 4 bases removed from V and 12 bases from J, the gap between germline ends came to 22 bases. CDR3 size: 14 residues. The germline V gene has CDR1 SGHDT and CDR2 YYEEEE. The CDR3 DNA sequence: TGTGCCAGCAGCCCCGATCCGGGACACCGTGGATCTTTCTTT. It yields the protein CASSPDPGHRGSFF.

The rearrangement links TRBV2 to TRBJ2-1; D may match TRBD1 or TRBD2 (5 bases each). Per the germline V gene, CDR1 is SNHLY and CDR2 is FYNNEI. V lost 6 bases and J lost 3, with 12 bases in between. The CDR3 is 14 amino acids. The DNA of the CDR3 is TGTGCCAGCAGCCGGGACGGAGTCTACAATGAGCAGTTCTTC. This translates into CASSRDGVYNEQFF. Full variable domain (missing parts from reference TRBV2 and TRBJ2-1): EPEVTQTPSHQVTQMGQEVILRCVPISNHLYFYWYRQILGQKVEFLVSFYNNEISEKSEIFDDQFSVERPDGSNFTLKIRSTKLEDSAMYFCASSRDGVYNEQFFGPGTRLTVL.

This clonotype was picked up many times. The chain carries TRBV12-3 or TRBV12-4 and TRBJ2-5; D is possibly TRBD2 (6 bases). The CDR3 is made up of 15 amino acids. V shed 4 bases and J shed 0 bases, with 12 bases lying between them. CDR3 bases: TGTGCCAGCAGTTACACCCGGACTAACCAAGAGACCCAGTACTTC. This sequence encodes CASSYTRTNQETQYF.

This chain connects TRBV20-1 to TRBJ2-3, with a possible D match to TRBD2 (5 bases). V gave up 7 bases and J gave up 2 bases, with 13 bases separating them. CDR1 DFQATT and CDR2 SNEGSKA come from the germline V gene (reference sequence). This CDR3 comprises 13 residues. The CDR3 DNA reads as TGCAGTGGGGGAGCGGAAACCACAGATACGCAGTATTTT. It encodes CSGGAETTDTQYF.

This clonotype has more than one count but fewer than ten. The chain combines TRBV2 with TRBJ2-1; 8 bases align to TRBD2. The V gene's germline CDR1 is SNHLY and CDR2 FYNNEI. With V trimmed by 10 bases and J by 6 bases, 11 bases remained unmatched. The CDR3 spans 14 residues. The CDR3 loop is CATKREYGLNEQFF. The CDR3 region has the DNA TGTGCCACCAAGCGGGAGTATGGGCTCAATGAGCAGTTCTTC.

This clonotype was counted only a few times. CDR3 amino acids: CASRAEQGGVSPLHF. The DNA of the CDR3 is TGCGCCAGCAGAGCAGAGCAGGGGGGCGTTTCACCCCTCCACTTT. This sequence joins TRBV5-1 and TRBJ1-6, with 7 bases lining up with TRBD1. The CDR3 extends over 15 amino acids. The germline V gene has CDR1 SGHRS and CDR2 YFSETQ. With 5 bases clipped from V and 9 bases from J, the junction kept 11 bases outside the gene matches.